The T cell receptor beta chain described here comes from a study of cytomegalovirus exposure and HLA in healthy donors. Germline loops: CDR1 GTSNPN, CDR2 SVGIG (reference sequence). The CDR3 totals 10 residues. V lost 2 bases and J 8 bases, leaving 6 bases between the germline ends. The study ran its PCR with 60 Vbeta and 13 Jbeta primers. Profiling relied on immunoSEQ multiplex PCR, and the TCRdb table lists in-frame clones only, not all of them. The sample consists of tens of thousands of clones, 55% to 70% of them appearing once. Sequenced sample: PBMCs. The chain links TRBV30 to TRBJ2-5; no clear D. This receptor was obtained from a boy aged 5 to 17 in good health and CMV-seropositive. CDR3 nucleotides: TGTGCCTGGAGTATCCAAACCCAGTACTTC. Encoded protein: CAWSIQTQYF.